This T cell receptor beta chain was captured in a study of PD-L1 blockade in urothelial cancer (dated by TCRdb to about 2017). For the wider study: Therapy was started in the mid-2010s for all patients, and atezolizumab 1,200 mg was administered intravenously every 3 weeks. About 90% of the roughly 30 patients were males with bladder-origin urothelial cancer, and about 60% of the roughly 29 reported a prior smoking history. An ECOG performance status of 0 or 1 was recorded for the patients, and 0 to 3 prior chemotherapy regimens had been received by the patients. Blood samples were analyzed at two time points: 3 weeks after treatment start (second dose) and 6 weeks after treatment start. Blood samples yielded a median of around 150,000 T cells and around 80,000 unique TCRs, with median clonality approximately 0.08. Somatic, immune and clinical correlates of response to PD-L1 blockade with atezolizumab in urothelial cancer were the focus of an exploratory multi-omic analysis. Pretreatment tumor samples, along with matched peripheral blood collected serially before and after atezolizumab treatment, underwent TCR sequencing. Durable clinical benefit meant progression-free survival longer than 6 months, and TCR features were also tested against progression-free and overall survival. In the same patients who had TCR sequencing, pretreatment tumors also underwent whole exome sequencing and RNA sequencing. Roughly nine patients achieved durable clinical benefit and approximately 19 did not. Some 29 patients had pretreatment blood TCR-seq, 24 had at least one posttreatment blood collection, and 24 had tumor TCR-seq.

Of note for this clone: Its target antigen remains unknown. Within one base of it there is no much larger clone, and no base qualities were kept.

The germline V and J ends show losses of 6 bases and 3 bases respectively, and no gene match explains 2 bases of the junction. The germline V gene yields MNHEY for CDR1 and SVGAGI for CDR2. Inclusive of the bounding cysteine and phenylalanine, the CDR3 is 14 residues long. The CDR3 DNA has 42 bases and is translated from base 1. Synthetic TCR analog templates were spiked into each PCR to estimate absolute template abundance from read counts. The immunoSEQ assay was used to amplify TCRbeta CDR3 regions from genomic DNA with bias-controlled V and J gene primers. Sequencing of rearranged TCRbeta segments was performed at approximately 20X coverage. The study's own analysis went as follows. Sequencing errors were corrected by clustering and CDR3s were annotated against IMGT to assign V, D and J genes. Out-of-frame and stop-codon sequences were excluded, and only productive TCRbeta rearrangements were used in downstream analyses. To compute clonality, Shannon entropy was normalized by the log of the number of unique productive sequences and then subtracted from one. Fisher's exact test with Benjamini-Hochberg correction, using a cutoff of adjusted p below 0.01, was how clones that differed between time points or between blood and tumor were identified. What TCRdb holds here is the immuneACCESS table cut down to in-frame rearrangements. Part of the clones is not present; checked against another copy, under half of the missing clones reflect an unresolved V gene, and the others are unexplained. From that table come the V and J calls and clone size; the DNA was used to work out D and trimming. The sample profile shows 30,000 or so clones; 89% of them were found once. Roughly 8% of the sample belongs to the ten largest clones.

The full study reports these points: Patients with durable benefit showed greater expansion of tumor-associated TCR clones in peripheral blood 3 weeks after starting treatment (n ≈ 20, p = 0.022). A pretreatment peripheral blood TCR clonality below the median was linked to improved progression-free and overall survival. Because the sample size was small (n ≈ 27) and many of the analyses were exploratory, the results are meant to be hypothesis-generating.

Sample time point, as interpreted from the label and publication: peripheral blood 6 weeks after treatment start. A total of 25 to 35 patients with locally advanced or metastatic urothelial carcinoma, treated at Memorial Sloan Kettering on a trial protocol, made up the cohort. Peripheral blood mononuclear cells were collected pretreatment and during treatment, with between 1 and 8 total time points obtained per patient. The Qiagen DNeasy Blood extraction kit was used to purify genomic DNA from total PBMCs and tumor samples. PBMCs were collected pretreatment and during treatment, and were isolated and stored as previously described.

The chain links TRBV6-5 with TRBJ2-5; 12 junctional bases match TRBD2. Sequenced material: PBMCs, taken around atezolizumab (anti-PD-L1) treatment. The source of this sequence is an elderly man with urothelial cancer. Here the CDR3 is given as CASRRTSGEETQYF. Read as DNA, the sequence is TGTGCCAGCAGAAGGACTAGCGGGGAAGAGACCCAGTACTTC.